This paragraph covers one TCR beta chain sequence. Across about two dozen US areas, participants ranged in age from roughly 18 to 89 years. Cohort allocation depended upon clinical history that participants reported. The data originate from a study of blood T cell repertoires in COVID-19. Across the study: In each case, the material was cDNA or gDNA derived from T cells, B-cell-depleted T cells, or PBMCs.

CDR3 length: 16 residues. Germline CDR1 and CDR2: LGHDT and YNNKEL (reference sequence). With V trimmed by 2 bases and J by 4 bases, 6 bases remained unmatched. Original data processing: Reference gene primer amplification in the assay estimated nucleated cell counts. Method: immunoSEQ multiplex PCR; TCRdb's copy keeps in-frame clones and lacks some. V and J calls and clone size come straight from that table; D and trimming were deduced from the DNA. The table records more than 150,000 clones, roughly four fifths of them present only once. The specimen was PBMCs or T cells enriched from blood (not recorded which). This TCR came from a man in his forties who had recovered from COVID-19. The chain carries TRBV3-1 (or the pseudogene TRBV3-2) and TRBJ2-5; 11 bases are a match to TRBD2. CDR3 in DNA: TGTGCCAGCAGCCAACCTAGCGGGAGGTCTAGAGAGACCCAGTACTTC. Its translation is CASSQPSGRSRETQYF.